These 32 T cell receptor beta chains share one sample of origin, sequenced in a study of post-analysis software for immune sequencing data. Antigen specificity for these receptors is unknown. Findings and caveats of the study: Four to six TRBV segments were significantly more frequent in patients than in controls. TRBV5-6, TRBV5-1 and TRBV20-1 were among these segments.

Included in the TCR beta cDNA libraries were unique molecular identifiers. TCRdb ran MiXCR on the PCR reads and lists one entry per CDR3 protein. The sample contains approximately 630,000 distinct CDR3 sequences, approximately 60% of which appear only once. Sequenced: blood. Source of these receptors: a girl aged 2-10 years with multiple sclerosis.

This chain joins TRBV5-1 and TRBJ2-1; 12 nucleotides agree with TRBD2. Germline V lookup: CDR1 SGHRS, CDR2 YFSETQ. The CDR3 sequence is 17 residues long. V lost 4 bases to trimming and J lost 5 bases; unmatched junction nucleotides: 10. This chain's CDR3 is CASSPGLLAGGDNEQFF. The CDR3 DNA reads TGCGCCAGCAGCCCCGGCCTGCTAGCGGGAGGGGACAATGAGCAGTTCTTC.

This chain connects TRBV24-1 to TRBJ2-1, with TRBD2 matching 12 bases. Germline V lookup: CDR1 KGHDR, CDR2 SFDVKD. This CDR3 is 18 amino acids long. V trimming: 2 bases; J trimming: 8 bases; junction bases outside the gene matches: 12. CDR3 in DNA: TGTGCCACCAGTGATTCCCGATCTAGCGGGGGGGCCTGGGATGAGCAGTTCTTC. Translated: CATSDSRSSGGAWDEQFF.

The chain combines TRBV6-6 with TRBJ1-4, with a possible D match to TRBD1 (5 bases). The CDR3 loop spans 15 amino acids. V was trimmed by 6 bases and J by 0 bases, leaving 11 bases between them. Germline loops: CDR1 MNHNY, CDR2 SVGAGI (reference sequence). DNA of the CDR3: TGTGCCAGCAGATGGGGGACGGCAACTAATGAAAAACTGTTTTTT. Amino acid sequence: CASRWGTATNEKLFF.

The sample holds a few counts of this clonotype. The chain recombines TRBV27 with TRBJ2-1; the match to TRBD1 covers 10 bases. Germline V gene data show CDR1 as MNHEY and CDR2 as SMNVEV (reference sequence). The length of the CDR3 is 13 residues. V trimming: 9 bases; J trimming: 4 bases; junction bases outside the gene matches: 3. CDR3 in amino acids: CASRDRGYNEQFF. Here the CDR3 DNA reads TGTGCCAGTAGGGACAGGGGATACAATGAGCAGTTCTTC.

To note about this clonotype: This clone may be a read error of a much larger clone one base away. The chain is built from TRBV6-1 and TRBJ1-2; 8 nucleotides line up with TRBD1. Germline CDR1 MNHNS, CDR2 SASEGT. This CDR3 contains 16 residues. Trimming cost V 5 bases and J 4 bases; bases outside gene matches: 12. The DNA of the CDR3 is TGTGCCAGCAGTAACCGCCGGGACAGGTCTTTCTATGGCTACACCTTC. Its protein product is CASSNRRDRSFYGYTF.

V is TRBV27 and J is TRBJ2-2; 8 bases align to TRBD1. Germline V gives CDR1 MNHEY, CDR2 SMNVEV (reference sequence). Trimming cost V 2 bases and J 5 bases; bases outside gene matches: 10. CDR3 length: 17 residues. The CDR3 nucleotides are TGTGCCAGCAGTTTAGCACAAACAGGGGGAAATACCGGGGAGCTGTTTTTT. It codes for CASSLAQTGGNTGELFF.

The rearrangement uses TRBV4-1 and TRBJ2-5; D possibly matches TRBD1 or TRBD2 (5 bases each). The germline CDR1 and CDR2 sequences are MGHRA and YSYEKL. Trimming took 4 bases from V and 1 from J, leaving 16 bases between them. The CDR3 runs 16 residues. The DNA for the CDR3 is TGCGCCAGCAGCCCAGTAAATCAGGGACCCCAAGAGACCCAGTACTTC. This gives the protein CASSPVNQGPQETQYF.

The chain couples TRBV11-2 to TRBJ1-1; 7 nucleotides match TRBD1. This CDR3 is built from 13 residues. Per the germline V gene, CDR1 is SGHAT and CDR2 is FQNNGV. With V trimmed by 9 bases and J by 5 bases, 9 bases remained unmatched. The CDR3 DNA reads as TGTGCCAGTAATTGGGACAGTAAAACTGAAGCTTTCTTT. The encoded protein is CASNWDSKTEAFF.

The chain joins TRBV5-1 to TRBJ2-5, with D perhaps TRBD1 (7 bases). Germline lookup yields CDR1 SGHRS and CDR2 YFSETQ. Between the trimmed V and J ends, which lost 0 bases and 6 bases, there was a span of 15 bases. The CDR3 runs to 15 residues. CDR3 DNA: TGCGCCAGCAGCTTGGGCGTCCCAGGGGGGAAGACCCAGTACTTC. Translation: CASSLGVPGGKTQYF.

The chain carries TRBV14 and TRBJ1-1; D possibly corresponds to TRBD1 (5 bases). Trimming removed 5 bases from V and 8 bases from J, with 15 bases in between. The CDR3 is made up of 13 amino acids. Germline V lookup: CDR1 SGHDN, CDR2 FVKESK. The CDR3 sequence is CASSYRTRWEAFF. In nucleotides, the CDR3 is TGTGCCAGCAGCTACAGGACCCGGTGGGAAGCTTTCTTT.

V is TRBV29-1 and J is TRBJ2-5; 7 bases match TRBD2. The germline CDR1 and CDR2 sequences are SQVTM and ANQGSEA. Trimming at V came to 2 bases and at J to 2 bases, leaving 2 bases not matched to a gene. The length of the CDR3 is 13 residues. The CDR3 DNA is TGCAGCGTTGAACTAGCGGTTCAAGAGACCCAGTACTTC. Translating it yields CSVELAVQETQYF. Looking up the rest from reference TRBV29-1 and TRBJ2-5 gives the full variable domain: SAVISQKPSRDICQRGTSLTIQCQVDSQVTMMFWYRQQPGQSLTLIATANQGSEATYESGFVIDKFPISRPNLTFSTLTVSNMSPEDSSIYLCSVELAVQETQYFGPGTRLLVL.

About this clonotype: At one of its ends the junction is not consistent with the germline gene, which may arise from a read error. The chain links TRBV4-3 to TRBJ1-2; D gene ambiguous. Germline values: CDR1 LGHNA, CDR2 YSLEER. There are 15 residues in the CDR3. The CDR3 DNA is TGCGCCAGCAGCCAAGATCCCCGGGGTCCCTATGACTACACCTTC. As protein: CASSQDPRGPYDYTF.

The V and J genes are TRBV6-5 and TRBJ1-4, with a tentative D call TRBD1 (5 bases). Germline V lookup: CDR1 MNHEY, CDR2 SVGAGI. With 4 bases removed from V and 10 bases from J, the gap between germline ends came to 16 bases. CDR3 length: 14 amino acids. CDR3 coding DNA: TGTGCCAGCAGTTTGAGCGGGGGTGAGGGAAAACTGTTTTTT. It specifies CASSLSGGEGKLFF.

The J gene is TRBJ2-5, the V gene TRBV28; D possibly corresponds to TRBD1 (5 bases). This CDR3 has 14 residues. Germline V gives CDR1 MDHEN, CDR2 SYDVKM. V was trimmed by 5 bases and J by 0 bases, leaving 10 bases between them. In DNA form, the CDR3 reads TGTGCCAGCAGTCCCTCGACAGACCAAGAGACCCAGTACTTC. Its translation is CASSPSTDQETQYF. Full variable domain (remainder filled in from reference TRBV28 and TRBJ2-5): DVKVTQSSRYLVKRTGEKVFLECVQDMDHENMFWYRQDPGLGLRLIYFSYDVKMKEKGDIPEGYSVSREKKERFSLILESASTNQTSMYLCASSPSTDQETQYFGPGTRLLVL.

This clonotype was observed at least ten times. The rearrangement joins TRBV20-1 to TRBJ2-1; 11 nucleotides line up with TRBD2. This CDR3 is 17 amino acids long. Germline loops: CDR1 DFQATT, CDR2 SNEGSKA (reference sequence). With 0 bases clipped from V and 5 bases from J, the junction kept 9 bases outside the gene matches. The CDR3 protein is CSAREEKGLAADNEQFF. DNA for the CDR3: TGCAGTGCTAGAGAAGAGAAGGGACTAGCGGCTGACAATGAGCAGTTCTTC.

This clonotype was observed a handful of times. Sequence at one end of the junction differs from germline and may be a read error. This rearrangement joins TRBV29-1 to TRBJ1-2; TRBD1 matches at 8 bases. CDR1 is SQVTM and CDR2 is ANQGSEA in the germline V gene. This CDR3 has 13 amino acids. CDR3 nucleotide sequence: TGCAGCTCCACCCCGACAGGGGACTATGGCCACACCTTC. Amino acids: CSSTPTGDYGHTF.

The genes are TRBV12-3 or TRBV12-4 and TRBJ2-3; D gene uncertain. This CDR3 spans 12 amino acids. Trimming pared 5 bases from V and 4 bases from J, leaving 7 bases between. The CDR3 sequence is CASSIPADTQYF. For the CDR3, the DNA is TGTGCCAGCAGTATACCCGCAGATACGCAGTATTTT.

The rearrangement links TRBV7-9 to TRBJ2-2; 10 bases fit TRBD1. Germline CDR1 is SEHNR and CDR2 is FQNEAQ (reference sequence). The CDR3 contains 16 residues. V was pared by 10 bases and J by 5 bases, with 13 bases of the junction left unmatched. The CDR3 loop is CAIPPRQGAQTGELFF. In DNA, the CDR3 is TGTGCCATCCCACCCCGACAGGGGGCGCAGACCGGGGAGCTGTTTTTT.

The chain recombines TRBV5-6 with TRBJ1-2, with 8 bases identical to TRBD1. This CDR3 is built from 14 residues. With V trimmed by 4 bases and J by 6 bases, 8 bases remained unmatched. Germline V gene sequence: CDR1 SGHDT, CDR2 YYEEEE. In DNA form, the CDR3 reads TGTGCCAGCAGCCGGGCGCACAGGGGGAATGGCTACACCTTC. It is translated as CASSRAHRGNGYTF.

The rearrangement joins TRBV7-6 to TRBJ2-7; TRBD2 is a possible D gene (5 bases). From germline, CDR1 is SGHVS and CDR2 FNYEAQ. The CDR3 totals 16 residues. Between the trimmed V and J ends, which lost 1 base and 5 bases, there was a span of 18 bases. For the CDR3, the DNA is TGTGCCAGCAGCTTAGATGGGGAAGGAGGTGCGCACGAGCAGTACTTC. Translating gives CASSLDGEGGAHEQYF.

CDR3 region: CASSLDKGSVPVPIQYF. The CDR3 DNA reads TGTGCCAGCAGCTTAGACAAAGGGTCGGTCCCGGTCCCAATTCAGTACTTC. V is TRBV11-2 and J is TRBJ2-4; no reliable D call. Germline V gene sequence: CDR1 SGHAT, CDR2 FQNNGV. There are 17 residues in the CDR3. Trimming shortened V by 0 bases and J by 10 bases, and 22 bases separated the two germline ends.

For this clonotype: A junction boundary mismatches the germline segment, possibly from a read error. The J gene is TRBJ2-7, the V gene TRBV10-2, with D tentatively TRBD2 (5 bases). Germline CDR1 and CDR2: WSHSY and SAAADI. CDR3 size: 13 residues. CDR3 DNA sequence: TGCGCCAGCAGGGACGGGATCGCCTACAAGCAGTACTTC. It encodes CASRDGIAYKQYF.

This chain joins TRBV5-1 and TRBJ2-3, with TRBD2 matching over 8 bases. V lost 1 base to trimming and J lost 2 bases; unmatched junction nucleotides: 6. There are 16 residues in the CDR3. The germline V gene encodes CDR1 SGHRS and CDR2 YFSETQ. The CDR3 sequence is CASSLSSGANTDTQYF. In DNA form, the CDR3 reads TGCGCCAGCAGCTTGAGTAGCGGGGCGAACACAGATACGCAGTATTTT.

Only a few counts were recorded for this clonotype. The V gene is TRBV10-3, the J gene TRBJ2-6; D not certain. The CDR3 has 15 residues. Germline-derived CDR1 and CDR2 are ENHRY and SYGVKD. Trimming cost V 7 bases and J 1 base, with 11 bases left between them. CDR3 amino acids: CAIMESRSGANVLTF. CDR3 nucleotide sequence: TGTGCCATCATGGAGTCGCGGTCTGGGGCCAACGTCCTGACTTTC.

The chain couples TRBV12-3 or TRBV12-4 to TRBJ2-3, with D perhaps matching TRBD1 (5 bases). The CDR3 is 14 amino acids. Trimming removed 7 bases at V and 2 bases at J, with 13 bases between. The CDR3 sequence: CASTKQEFTDTQYF. As DNA, the CDR3 is TGTGCCAGCACCAAACAGGAGTTCACAGATACGCAGTATTTT.

This chain connects TRBV20-1 to TRBJ2-1; TRBD2 matches 9 bases. Germline CDR1 reads DFQATT; CDR2 reads SNEGSKA (reference sequence). CDR3 length: 14 residues. With 5 bases clipped from V and 5 bases from J, the junction kept 7 bases outside the gene matches. CDR3 in DNA: TGCAGTGCTTCTCCGTCTAGCGGGGACAATGAGCAGTTCTTC. Protein product: CSASPSSGDNEQFF.

The V and J genes are TRBV12-3 or TRBV12-4 and TRBJ1-4, with 11 bases lining up with TRBD1. Trimming cost V 5 bases and J 3 bases; bases outside gene matches: 5. CDR3 length equals 16 residues. This CDR3 is CASSPGQGGSNEKLFF. Here the CDR3 DNA reads TGTGCCAGCAGTCCGGGACAGGGGGGGTCTAATGAAAAACTGTTTTTT.

The chain has TRBV11-2 and TRBJ1-2; D remains unclear. The CDR3 spans 14 residues. The germline V gene has CDR1 SGHAT and CDR2 FQNNGV. V lost 2 bases and J lost 2, with 9 bases in between. The CDR3 sequence: CASSLYGGNYGYTF. The CDR3 region has the DNA TGTGCCAGCAGCTTATATGGCGGCAACTATGGCTACACCTTC.

V usage is TRBV29-1 and J usage is TRBJ2-3; D gene unclear. The ends were cut back, 3 bases at V and 0 bases at J, with 7 bases in the middle. The CDR3 runs to 13 residues. Germline assignment: CDR1 SQVTM and CDR2 ANQGSEA. The CDR3 is CSVDVRSTDTQYF. The CDR3 DNA reads TGCAGCGTTGATGTCCGTAGCACAGATACGCAGTATTTT.

The chain combines TRBV10-3 with TRBJ2-4, with 10 nucleotides matching TRBD2. Gene TRBJ2-7 matches the end of the DNA better, so the J call may be wrong. The CDR3 is 14 residues long. The V gene's germline CDR1 is ENHRY and CDR2 SYGVKD. The CDR3 nucleotides read TGTGCCATCAAGACTAGCGGGTTAACCTACGAGCAGTACTTC. It translates to CAIKTSGLTYEQYF.

V is TRBV4-1 and J is TRBJ2-1; TRBD2 agrees at 11 bases. The CDR3 is 16 residues long. The trim removed 4 bases at V and 5 bases at J, leaving 7 bases unmatched. The germline gives CDR1 MGHRA, CDR2 YSYEKL. The CDR3 is CASSPHGTSGNNEQFF. DNA for the CDR3: TGCGCCAGCAGCCCCCACGGGACTAGCGGTAACAATGAGCAGTTCTTC.

This rearrangement joins TRBV7-9 to TRBJ2-1; 8 bases line up with TRBD2. This CDR3 comprises 15 residues. Germline loops: CDR1 SEHNR, CDR2 FQNEAQ (reference sequence). V was pared by 2 bases and J by 3 bases, with 3 bases of the junction left unmatched. The CDR3 sequence is CASSLSGGIYNEQFF. DNA for the CDR3: TGTGCCAGCAGCTTATCGGGGGGGATCTACAATGAGCAGTTCTTC.